Shown below are 13 T cell receptor beta chains from a single sample sequenced in a study of T-cell memory formation after mild COVID-19. TCRdb re-called the 5' RACE reads through MiXCR, storing one row per CDR3 protein. The data contain around 340,000 distinct CDR3 sequences, roughly 13% of them singletons. Sample: PBMCs or a T cell subset sorted from them (not recorded which). These receptors all come from a man younger than 35 who had mild COVID-19 (a few samples of this study predate the infection). Cell type and time point are not known.

This clonotype was picked up a small number of times. This chain connects TRBV7-8 to TRBJ2-7; D gene uncertain. This CDR3 region has 12 residues. V lost 5 bases and J lost 0, with 5 bases in between. Germline values: CDR1 SGHVS, CDR2 FQNEAQ. This CDR3 is CASSTSSYEQYF. In nucleotides, the CDR3 is TGTGCCAGCAGCACGAGCTCCTACGAGCAGTACTTC.

CDR3 DNA: TGTGCCAGCAGTCGACAAGGAGCCTCCTATAATTCACCCCTCCACTTT. Amino acid sequence: CASSRQGASYNSPLHF. The chain recombines TRBV6-5 with TRBJ1-6, with no clear D. Germline assignment: CDR1 MNHEY and CDR2 SVGAGI. V was clipped by 5 bases and J by 0 bases, with 11 bases between them. This CDR3 has 16 amino acids.

This clonotype came up a few times. The chain joins TRBV29-1 to TRBJ2-5; maybe TRBD1 (6 bases). Germline CDR1 and CDR2: SQVTM and ANQGSEA. CDR3 size: 15 residues. Trimming removed 6 bases at V and 5 bases at J, with 22 bases between. The CDR3 bases are TGCAGCGTGAGCCCCCACCAGGGGTCCTTGGAGACCCAGTACTTC. Translation: CSVSPHQGSLETQYF.

On this clonotype itself: A read error may account for a junction end that differs from germline. The chain joins TRBV7-7 to TRBJ2-1; D remains unclear. The CDR3 spans 15 residues. Germline loops: CDR1 SSHAT, CDR2 FNYEAQ (reference sequence). The CDR3 region is CASSLSVRSYNEQFF. In nucleotides, the CDR3 is TGTGCTAGCAGCTTAAGCGTACGCTCCTACAATGAGCAGTTCTTC.

The sample holds a few counts of this clonotype. For the CDR3, the DNA is TGTGCCAGCAGCTTAGGGGTATCCGAATACAATGAGCAGTTCTTC. This codes for CASSLGVSEYNEQFF. The chain is built from TRBV7-7 and TRBJ2-1, with D unclear. V gave up 1 base and J gave up 4 bases, with 11 bases separating them. The germline V gene has CDR1 SSHAT and CDR2 FNYEAQ (reference sequence). The CDR3 runs to 15 residues. The full variable domain, in which reference TRBV7-7 and TRBJ2-1 provide the parts outside the CDR3, is GAGVSQSPRYKVTKRGQDVTLRCDPISSHATLYWYQQALGQGPEFLTYFNYEAQPDKSGLPSDRFSAERPEGSISTLTIQRTEQRDSAMYRCASSLGVSEYNEQFFGPGTRLTVL.

This clonotype appeared a few times. The chain recombines TRBV7-2 with TRBJ2-5; D perhaps matches TRBD2 (6 bases). Germline V CDR1 and CDR2: SGHTA, FQGNSA. The length of the CDR3 is 14 residues. V lost 1 base and J lost 3, with 9 bases in between. CDR3 DNA sequence: TGTGCCAGCAGCTTAGAGGTAGCGGAAGAGACCCAGTACTTC. This translates into CASSLEVAEETQYF.

This clonotype was seen a few times. The chain employs TRBV3-1 and TRBJ2-1; no reliable D call. Germline CDR1 and CDR2: LGHDT and YNNKEL (reference sequence). The CDR3 has 13 residues. V gave up 1 base and J gave up 8 bases, with 9 bases separating them. CDR3: CASSQVLGYEQFF. The CDR3 DNA follows: TGTGCCAGCAGCCAAGTTCTAGGATATGAGCAGTTCTTC.

This clonotype was seen many times. This chain connects TRBV7-9 to TRBJ1-2; possible D gene TRBD1, 5 bases. In germline, CDR1 is SEHNR, CDR2 FQNEAQ (reference sequence). The CDR3 covers 17 residues. V lost 5 bases, J lost 0 bases, and 19 bases lay in between. In nucleotides, the CDR3 is TGTGCCAGCAGCCTAGGCGGGGCGACTAAAGCTAACTATGGCTACACCTTC. It is translated as CASSLGGATKANYGYTF.

This clonotype occurred a few times. The chain couples TRBV30 to TRBJ1-2; maybe TRBD1 (6 bases). This CDR3 has 13 residues. Germline assignment: CDR1 GTSNPN and CDR2 SVGIG (reference sequence). Trimming shortened V by 6 bases and J by 1 base, and 12 bases separated the two germline ends. Here the CDR3 reads CACRQALNYGYTF. The CDR3 region has the DNA TGTGCCTGCAGACAGGCTCTTAACTATGGCTACACCTTC.

This clonotype was seen repeatedly, ten times or more. The chain has TRBV5-1 and TRBJ2-1, with D possibly TRBD1 on 6 matching bases. V was pared by 7 bases and J by 9 bases, with 17 bases between. The CDR3 has 13 residues. Germline V gene lookup returns CDR1 SGHRS and CDR2 YFSETQ. CDR3 sequence (DNA): TGCGCCAGCGAGGACCAGGGGTCCGGTGAGCAGTTCTTC. The encoded protein is CASEDQGSGEQFF.

The V call is TRBV24-1, the J call TRBJ1-1, with D unresolved. This CDR3 is built from 13 residues. The V gene's germline CDR1 is KGHDR and CDR2 SFDVKD. V was trimmed by 3 bases and J by 2 bases, leaving 6 bases between them. The CDR3 DNA sequence: TGTGCCACCAGTGATCCTGGAAACACTGAAGCTTTCTTT. Amino acids: CATSDPGNTEAFF.

In this sample, this clonotype turned up a few times. V usage is TRBV11-2 and J usage is TRBJ2-5, with D perhaps TRBD2 (6 bases). Trimming removed 6 bases at V and 0 bases at J, with 14 bases between. The CDR3 is 15 amino acids. In germline, CDR1 is SGHAT, CDR2 FQNNGV. CDR3 loop: CASREGRWDQETQYF. CDR3 bases: TGTGCCAGCAGGGAGGGGCGTTGGGACCAAGAGACCCAGTACTTC.

This clonotype was seen only a few times. V and J are TRBV14 and TRBJ2-7; TRBD2 agrees at 11 bases. J gave up 7 bases and V 4 bases, and 6 bases lay outside the gene matches. Looked up from germline, CDR1 is SGHDN and CDR2 is FVKESK. CDR3 length: 14 amino acids. CDR3 loop: CASSLAGGPGEQYF. The CDR3, as DNA: TGTGCCAGCAGCCTAGCGGGGGGGCCGGGAGAGCAGTACTTC. The full variable domain, completed using reference TRBV14 and TRBJ2-7, is EAGVTQFPSHSVIEKGQTVTLRCDPISGHDNLYWYRRVMGKEIKFLLHFVKESKQDESGMPNNRFLAERTGGTYSTLKVQPAELEDSGVYFCASSLAGGPGEQYFGPGTRLTVT.